The clone carrying this T cell receptor (beta chain) was recorded only once. This record comes from a study of cytomegalovirus exposure and HLA in healthy donors. Primers included in the PCR were 60 Vbeta and 13 Jbeta primers. Assay: immunoSEQ multiplex PCR; the TCRdb copy retains only in-frame clones and omits some. The sample contains under 200,000 clones, over 70% of which appear only once. The sequence was obtained from a man aged 40-49 years in good health and CMV-seronegative. Sequenced sample: PBMCs.

CDR3 nucleotides: TGTGCCAGCAGCTTAAGAGGACTAGCGGGGCGGGATACGCAGTATTTT. Translation: CASSLRGLAGRDTQYF. The genes are TRBV7-2 and TRBJ2-3; 12 bases fit TRBD2. V lost 2 bases to trimming and J lost 6 bases; unmatched junction nucleotides: 6. The CDR3 loop spans 16 amino acids. Germline lookup yields CDR1 SGHTA and CDR2 FQGNSA.